This TCR beta chain was obtained from a study of T cells in localized non-small cell lung cancer. Study-wide findings and caveats: Heterogeneity stays possible, as sequencing covered only one tumor region.

Profiling relied on immunoSEQ multiplex PCR, and the TCRdb table lists in-frame clones only, not all of them. The sample lists tens of thousands of clones, 89% occurring once. As concerns this clone: What it binds is not known.

Trimming removed 4 bases at V and 1 base at J, with 13 bases between. The CDR3 loop spans 15 amino acids. The germline V gene encodes CDR1 MGHRA and CDR2 YSYEKL. Sequencing used peripheral blood, obtained before any cancer treatment. This clonotype originated in a man aged 40 to 70 with stage I squamous cell lung carcinoma. The chain joins TRBV4-1 to TRBJ1-2; D ambiguous. The CDR3 sequence is CASSPTDRGNYGYTF. For the CDR3, the DNA is TGCGCCAGCAGCCCAACCGACCGGGGTAACTATGGCTACACCTTC.